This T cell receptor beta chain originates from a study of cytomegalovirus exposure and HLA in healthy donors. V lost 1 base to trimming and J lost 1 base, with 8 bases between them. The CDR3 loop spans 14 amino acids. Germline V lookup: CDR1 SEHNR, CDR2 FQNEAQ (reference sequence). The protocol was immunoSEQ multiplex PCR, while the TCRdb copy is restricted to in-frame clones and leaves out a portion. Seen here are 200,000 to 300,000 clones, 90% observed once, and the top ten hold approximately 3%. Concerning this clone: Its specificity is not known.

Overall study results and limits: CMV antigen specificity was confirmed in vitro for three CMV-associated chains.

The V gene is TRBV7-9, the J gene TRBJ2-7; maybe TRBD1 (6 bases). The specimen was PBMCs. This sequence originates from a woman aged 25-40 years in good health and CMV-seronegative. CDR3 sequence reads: CASSLEQGSYEQYF. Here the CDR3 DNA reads TGTGCCAGCAGCTTAGAACAGGGTTCCTACGAGCAGTACTTC. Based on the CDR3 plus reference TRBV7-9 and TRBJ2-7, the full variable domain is DTGVSQNPRHKITKRGQNVTFRCDPISEHNRLYWYRQTLGQGPEFLTYFQNEAQLEKSRLLSDRFSAERPKGSFSTLEIQRTEQGDSAMYLCASSLEQGSYEQYFGPGTRLTVT.